This TCR beta chain was recorded in a study of radiotherapy plus CTLA-4 blockade in lung cancer. Study at large: Objective responses occurred in about 18% of patients; approximately 33% had disease control. The study, taken as a whole, reports: Peripheral blood showed expansion of tumor-derived TCR clones after radiotherapy and ipilimumab.

As concerns this clone: The antigen remains undetermined. A read error may account for a junction end that differs from germline.

Germline V CDR1 and CDR2: SGDLS, YYNGEE. The CDR3 loop spans 13 amino acids. TCRdb's table, derived via immunoSEQ multiplex PCR, lists solely in-frame clones and lacks some. Here the sample spans around 63,000 clones, 70% to 80% being singletons. The clonotype originates from a human donor with non-small cell lung cancer whose response to radiotherapy plus ipilimumab could not be evaluated. Some clones in this sample may be carry-over from other donors' samples. This sequence joins TRBV9 and TRBJ1-3, with D unclear. The sample in question was peripheral blood, obtained from a patient treated with radiotherapy plus ipilimumab. The CDR3 sequence is CASSTNPGNTTYF. The CDR3 DNA is TGTGCCAGCAGCACCAACCCGGGGAACACCACATATTTT.